This TCR beta chain is drawn from a study of T cell responses to AZD1222 COVID-19 vaccine. Across the study: Combined were second doses at about 4 or about 12 weeks.

The CDR3 contains 13 residues. Germline V gene sequence: CDR1 SGHTA, CDR2 FQGNSA. Trimming cost V 2 bases and J 2 bases, with 7 bases left between them. About this clone itself: Its cognate antigen is unknown.

Measured with immunoSEQ multiplex PCR; TCRdb has only the in-frame clones, and not every one. Of some 82,000 clones listed, about nine tenths were seen once; the top ten hold about 5.7%. Study findings and constraints: No day 14 peak samples; only post-peak repertoires were characterized. Just a handful of AZD1222 recipients tested seropositive at baseline.

The rearrangement uses TRBV7-2 and TRBJ2-7, with D unresolved. Sequencing was performed on peripheral blood, taken on day 0 of AZD1222 vaccination. This clonotype was sampled from an adult in good health. In DNA, the CDR3 is TGTGCCAGCAGCTTATGGGTTACCTACGAGCAGTACTTC. It translates to CASSLWVTYEQYF.